The 31 T cell receptor beta chains below all came from one sample that was sequenced in a study of identical twins. In TCRdb, the 5' RACE reads were re-called with MiXCR into one record per CDR3 protein. The sample yields 300,000 to 350,000 distinct CDR3 sequences, roughly an eighth seen once. Another study also made use of these data, one on yellow fever vaccine responses in identical twins.

Sequencing used CD8+ T cells sorted from blood. The receptors come from a woman under 30 in good health.

Ten or more counts support this clonotype. V usage is TRBV12-3 or TRBV12-4 and J usage is TRBJ2-2; unclear D gene. CDR3 length equals 13 residues. V lost 3 bases and J lost 5, with 7 bases in between. The CDR3 sequence is CASSFALTGELFF. CDR3 DNA sequence: TGTGCCAGCAGTTTTGCCCTAACCGGGGAGCTGTTTTTT.

This clonotype showed up many times. CDR3 sequence: CSARSDGASYNEQFF. The CDR3 DNA follows: TGCAGTGCTAGATCGGACGGGGCCTCCTACAATGAGCAGTTCTTC. The chain is built from TRBV20-1 and TRBJ2-1; D could derive from TRBD1 or TRBD2 (5 bases each). Germline CDR1 and CDR2: DFQATT and SNEGSKA (reference sequence). Trimming stripped 2 bases from V and 0 bases from J, with 11 bases between. The CDR3 length is 15 residues.

The chain recombines TRBV10-1 with TRBJ2-2; TRBD2 aligns across 12 bases. In germline, CDR1 is WNHNN, CDR2 SYGVQD (reference sequence). This CDR3 is 18 amino acids long. Trimming removed 6 bases from V and 8 bases from J; junction bases left unmatched: 16. The CDR3 DNA reads as TGCGCCAGCAGCCCACTAGCGGGAGGCTCCCTTTGGGCGGGGGAGCTGTTTTTT. Translation gives CASSPLAGGSLWAGELFF.

This clonotype has a handful of counts. V and J are TRBV6-1 and TRBJ2-1; 9 nucleotides match TRBD1. Germline values: CDR1 MNHNS, CDR2 SASEGT. The trim removed 2 bases at V and 5 bases at J, leaving 13 bases unmatched. The CDR3 runs 18 residues. The CDR3 DNA reads TGTGCCAGCAGTGAAAGGGGTGAACAGGGGGCCCATGACAATGAGCAGTTCTTC. It codes for CASSERGEQGAHDNEQFF.

This chain links TRBV7-8 with TRBJ2-7; 8 bases line up with TRBD2. The CDR3 loop spans 14 amino acids. Looked up from germline, CDR1 is SGHVS and CDR2 is FQNEAQ. Trimming took 0 bases from V and 4 from J; bases not matched to a gene: 2. CDR3 bases: TGTGCCAGCAGCTTAGCAACTAGCGGATACGAGCAGTACGTC. This encodes CASSLATSGYEQYV.

This clonotype was counted between two and nine times. The chain couples TRBV28 to TRBJ1-3, with D perhaps matching TRBD1 (5 bases). CDR1 is MDHEN and CDR2 is SYDVKM in the germline V gene. The CDR3 is made up of 15 amino acids. V shed 6 bases and J shed 4 bases, with 16 bases lying between them. In DNA form, the CDR3 reads TGTGCCAGCAGCCCCACGGGGGGAAAAGGAAACACCATATATTTT. Encoded protein: CASSPTGGKGNTIYF.

In its sample, this clonotype was seen many times. The CDR3 reads CASSSPGNEQFF. CDR3 nucleotides: TGTGCCAGCAGTTCCCCCGGGAATGAGCAGTTCTTC. The chain links TRBV12-3 or TRBV12-4 to TRBJ2-1; no firm D call. The CDR3 has 12 residues. The V gene lost 4 bases and the J gene lost 7 bases, with 8 bases spanning the gap.

This chain connects TRBV14 to TRBJ2-7; the match to TRBD2 covers 10 bases. The CDR3 is 16 residues long. Germline trimming cut 2 bases from V and 4 bases from J; bases unmatched to any gene: 8. Germline loops: CDR1 SGHDN, CDR2 FVKESK. The CDR3 loop reads CASSQFPGLAPYEQYF. Written as DNA, the CDR3 is TGTGCCAGCAGCCAATTTCCGGGACTAGCGCCTTACGAGCAGTACTTC.

The rearrangement links TRBV29-1 to TRBJ2-7; 16 bases agree with TRBD2. CDR3 length: 16 residues. Losses at the gene ends were 4 bases for V and 1 base for J; bases not matched to a gene: 4. Germline V gene sequence: CDR1 SQVTM, CDR2 ANQGSEA. The CDR3 region is CSVVGTSGRVSYEQYF. Written as DNA, the CDR3 is TGCAGCGTTGTGGGGACTAGCGGGAGGGTATCCTACGAGCAGTACTTC.

This clonotype was seen many times. The chain has TRBV28 and TRBJ2-3; 7 nucleotides match TRBD1. V gave up 6 bases and J gave up 2 bases; unmatched junction bases: 8. The CDR3 has 15 residues. The germline V gene encodes CDR1 MDHEN and CDR2 SYDVKM. The CDR3 DNA follows: TGTGCCAGCAGCGCGACAGGGTTACACACAGATACGCAGTATTTT. It is translated as CASSATGLHTDTQYF.

This sequence joins TRBV20-1 and TRBJ2-7; 7 bases line up with TRBD2. This CDR3 spans 13 amino acids. Germline CDR1 is DFQATT and CDR2 is SNEGSKA (reference sequence). V dropped 2 bases and J dropped 3; count of bases not matched to a gene: 4. The CDR3 DNA follows: TGCAGTGCTAGAAGGCTAGCGGACTACGAGCAGTACTTC. Its protein product is CSARRLADYEQYF.

This clonotype was counted only a few times. The chain is built from TRBV7-6 and TRBJ1-5; no firm D call. V dropped 5 bases and J dropped 2 bases, with 13 bases sitting between them. This CDR3 is built from 15 residues. Per germline, CDR1 SGHVS and CDR2 FNYEAQ. CDR3 protein: CASSPSGLGNQPQHF. The CDR3 nucleotides are TGTGCCAGCAGCCCCAGCGGACTTGGCAATCAGCCCCAGCATTTT.

V usage is TRBV12-3 or TRBV12-4 and J usage is TRBJ1-4; maybe TRBD1 (6 bases). Trimming removed 7 bases at V and 7 bases at J, with 16 bases between. CDR3 length equals 14 residues. CDR3 bases: TGTGCCAGCACCTCAGGGGTGGGATTTGAAAAACTGTTTTTT. Translating gives CASTSGVGFEKLFF.

There are a few counts of this clonotype. The chain links TRBV6-5 to TRBJ2-3; 10 bases map to TRBD2. Germline loops: CDR1 MNHEY, CDR2 SVGAGI. This CDR3 comprises 17 residues. Trimming took 5 bases from V and 4 from J; bases not matched to a gene: 12. The CDR3 spells CASSNGAGGPGADTQYF. The CDR3 coding sequence is TGTGCCAGCAGTAACGGAGCGGGAGGGCCGGGGGCAGATACGCAGTATTTT.

This clonotype was detected only a few times. The rearrangement joins TRBV20-1 to TRBJ2-1; 10 bases align to TRBD2. Germline CDR1 reads DFQATT; CDR2 reads SNEGSKA (reference sequence). This CDR3 region has 17 residues. V shed 0 bases, J shed 4 bases, and the junction held 9 bases outside the gene matches. CDR3 sequence (DNA): TGCAGTGCTAGAGATCCGGGACTAGCGCGACATTACAATGAGCAGTTCTTC. It translates to CSARDPGLARHYNEQFF.

J is TRBJ2-1 and V is TRBV6-5, with 10 bases fitting TRBD2. The CDR3 is 13 amino acids. Trimming cost V 0 bases and J 10 bases; bases outside gene matches: 0. Germline CDR1 reads MNHEY; CDR2 reads SVGAGI. CDR3 in amino acids: CASSYSSGGEQFF. The CDR3 coding sequence is TGTGCCAGCAGTTACTCTAGCGGGGGGGAGCAGTTCTTC.

This clonotype came up a few times. The chain has TRBV4-1 and TRBJ2-7; no definite D call. The CDR3 spans 14 residues. Germline CDR1 reads MGHRA; CDR2 reads YSYEKL. The ends were cut back, 1 base at V and 3 bases at J, with 10 bases in the middle. The CDR3 loop is CASSQGQTRYEQYF. The CDR3 nucleotides read TGCGCCAGCAGCCAAGGACAAACCCGCTACGAGCAGTACTTC.

This clonotype was counted only a few times. In DNA form, the CDR3 reads TGCAGTGCAAACAGGGGAGTGGAAGCTTTCTTT. It yields the protein CSANRGVEAFF. J is TRBJ1-1 and V is TRBV20-1; TRBD1 matches 7 bases. This CDR3 region has 11 residues. V was pared by 6 bases and J by 8 bases, with 6 bases of the junction left unmatched. Per the germline V gene, CDR1 is DFQATT and CDR2 is SNEGSKA (reference sequence).

The sample holds a few counts of this clonotype. The chain recombines TRBV2 with TRBJ2-1; 8 nucleotides agree with TRBD2. With V trimmed by 4 bases and J by 8 bases, 16 bases remained unmatched. CDR3 length equals 17 residues. CDR1 and CDR2 (germline): SNHLY, FYNNEI. The CDR3 is CASSGRTFSGSLDEQFF. In DNA form, the CDR3 reads TGTGCCAGCAGTGGGCGGACCTTCAGCGGGAGCCTGGATGAGCAGTTCTTC.

This chain joins TRBV5-4 and TRBJ1-1, with D possibly TRBD1 on 6 matching bases. V dropped 5 bases and J dropped 4 bases, with 12 bases sitting between them. The germline CDR1 and CDR2 sequences are SGHNT and YYREEE (reference sequence). CDR3 length equals 13 residues. CDR3 protein: CASRPQGTTEAFF. The DNA for the CDR3 is TGTGCCAGCAGACCTCAGGGGACCACTGAAGCTTTCTTT.

This chain joins TRBV20-1 and TRBJ2-7; D possibly uses TRBD1 or TRBD2 (6 bases each). This CDR3 contains 13 residues. The V and J ends lost 0 bases and 2 bases respectively, with 8 bases between them. Germline-derived CDR1 and CDR2 are DFQATT and SNEGSKA (reference sequence). CDR3 bases: TGCAGTGCTAGAGAGGAGGGGGCCTACGAGCAGTACGTC. This translates into CSAREEGAYEQYV.

This clonotype has just one count. The chain recombines TRBV7-9 with TRBJ2-7; 8 bases align to TRBD2. Germline V gene sequence: CDR1 SEHNR, CDR2 FQNEAQ (reference sequence). The CDR3 loop spans 17 amino acids. V lost 4 bases and J lost 1; bases outside the gene matches: 12. This chain's CDR3 is CASSSVGGGLVSYEQYF. In nucleotides, the CDR3 is TGTGCCAGCAGCTCAGTAGGAGGGGGACTAGTTTCCTACGAGCAGTACTTC.

To note about this clonotype: A junction boundary mismatches the germline segment, possibly from a read error. V usage is TRBV15 and J usage is TRBJ2-7; TRBD1 agrees at 9 bases. This CDR3 region has 14 residues. The germline gives CDR1 LNHNV, CDR2 YYDKDF (reference sequence). The CDR3 sequence is CATEGQGISYEQHF. CDR3 nucleotide sequence: TGTGCCACCGAGGGACAGGGTATATCCTACGAGCAGCACTTC.

The chain has TRBV6-5 and TRBJ2-2, with a possible D match to TRBD2 (6 bases). Trimming took 2 bases from V and 2 from J, leaving 9 bases between them. The V gene's germline CDR1 is MNHEY and CDR2 SVGAGI. This CDR3 has 15 amino acids. DNA of the CDR3: TGTGCCAGCAGTTACGGGGACTTTAACACCGGGGAGCTGTTTTTT. The encoded protein is CASSYGDFNTGELFF.

The gene calls are TRBV20-1 and TRBJ2-2; D gene uncertain. CDR1 and CDR2 (germline): DFQATT, SNEGSKA (reference sequence). The germline V and J ends were trimmed by 6 bases and 6 bases, with 8 bases remaining between them. There are 11 residues in the CDR3. CDR3 region: CSAEESGELFF. The CDR3 nucleotides are TGCAGTGCCGAGGAGTCCGGGGAGCTGTTTTTT.

This clonotype has at least ten counts. This sequence joins TRBV4-1 and TRBJ2-1, with 14 bases that match TRBD2. CDR3 size: 15 residues. CDR1 and CDR2 from the germline V gene are MGHRA and YSYEKL. Trimming removed 3 bases from V and 9 bases from J; junction bases left unmatched: 4. In DNA form, the CDR3 reads TGCGCCAGCAGCCAGACTAGCGGGGGGGCCGTTGAGCAGTTCTTC. This codes for CASSQTSGGAVEQFF.

This clonotype was counted only a few times. The rearrangement links TRBV9 to TRBJ2-2; D is undetermined. The V end lost 0 bases, the J end lost 6 bases, and 18 bases lay between the germline ends. There are 17 residues in the CDR3. Germline CDR1 reads SGDLS; CDR2 reads YYNGEE. The DNA of the CDR3 is TGTGCCAGCAGCGTAGGGACCAGAGAGGTGTTCGCCGGGGAGCTGTTTTTT. The encoded protein is CASSVGTREVFAGELFF.

The V call is TRBV7-8, the J call TRBJ2-7; 10 bases map to TRBD2. The CDR3 spans 15 residues. CDR1 is SGHVS and CDR2 is FQNEAQ in the germline V gene. The ends lost 3 bases at V and 4 bases at J; junction bases unmatched: 6. CDR3 in amino acids: CASSLPSGRWYEQYF. CDR3 bases: TGTGCCAGCAGCTTGCCTAGCGGGAGATGGTACGAGCAGTACTTC. Full variable domain (remainder filled in from reference TRBV7-8 and TRBJ2-7): GAGVSQSPRYKVAKRGQDVALRCDPISGHVSLFWYQQALGQGPEFLTYFQNEAQLDKSGLPSDRFFAERPEGSVSTLKIQRTQQEDSAVYLCASSLPSGRWYEQYFGPGTRLTVT.

This clonotype was detected only a few times. CDR3 amino acids: CASSSSGLGETQYF. As DNA, the CDR3 is TGTGCCAGCAGCTCGAGTGGTTTGGGAGAGACCCAGTACTTC. The chain carries TRBV13 and TRBJ2-5; D remains unclear. CDR3 length equals 14 residues. Trimming took off 4 bases at V and 4 bases at J, with 13 bases between the two ends. CDR1 is PRHDT and CDR2 is FYEKMQ in the germline V gene (reference sequence).

This sequence joins TRBV5-4 and TRBJ2-5; 13 bases map to TRBD2. V was clipped by 1 base and J by 7 bases; unmatched bases: 16. This CDR3 contains 19 residues. CDR1 is SGHNT and CDR2 is YYREEE in the germline V gene (reference sequence). DNA of the CDR3: TGTGCCAGCAGCTTGTTGGCCATACTAGCGGGGGGGCCGATGGTGACCCAGTACTTC. Encoded protein: CASSLLAILAGGPMVTQYF.

This clonotype came up a few times. The chain employs TRBV20-1 and TRBJ2-1; D not certain. The CDR3 contains 13 residues. Germline V gives CDR1 DFQATT, CDR2 SNEGSKA (reference sequence). V was cut by 4 bases and J by 1 base, with 8 bases left in between. DNA of the CDR3: TGCAGTGCTATTGACCCTTCCTACAATGAGCAGTTCTTC. This sequence encodes CSAIDPSYNEQFF.